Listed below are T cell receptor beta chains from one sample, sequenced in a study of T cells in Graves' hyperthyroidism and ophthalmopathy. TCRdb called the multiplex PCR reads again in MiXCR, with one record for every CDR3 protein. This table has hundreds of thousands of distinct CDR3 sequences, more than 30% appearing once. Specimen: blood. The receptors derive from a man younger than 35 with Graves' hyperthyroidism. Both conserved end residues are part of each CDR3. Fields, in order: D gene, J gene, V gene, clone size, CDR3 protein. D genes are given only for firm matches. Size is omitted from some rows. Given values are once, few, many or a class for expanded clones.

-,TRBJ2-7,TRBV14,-,CASSQESWGLVYEQYF
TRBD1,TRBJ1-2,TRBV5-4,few,CASSLQGADGYTF
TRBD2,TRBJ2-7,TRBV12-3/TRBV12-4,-,CASSSGTSEYF
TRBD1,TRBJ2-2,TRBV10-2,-,CASRDRGSGELFF
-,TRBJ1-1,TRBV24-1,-,CASSLIGGSENTEAFF
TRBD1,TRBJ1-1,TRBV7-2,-,CASSREGTANTEAFF
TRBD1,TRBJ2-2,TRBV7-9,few,CASSSTGAATGELFF
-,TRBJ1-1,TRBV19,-,CASSIGVSMNTEAFF
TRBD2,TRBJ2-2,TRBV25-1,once,CASRTTSGSPGELFF
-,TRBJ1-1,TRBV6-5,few,CASSYSKGMNTEAFF
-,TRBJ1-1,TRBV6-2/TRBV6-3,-,CASSVSGGKAFF
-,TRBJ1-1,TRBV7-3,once,CASSQEGIYTEAFF
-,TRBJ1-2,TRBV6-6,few,CASSEAEGNGYTF
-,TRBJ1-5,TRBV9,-,CASSHGRGAQHF
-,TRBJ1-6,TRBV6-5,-,CASSLGAAFYSPLHF
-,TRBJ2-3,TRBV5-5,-,CASSSGGSSTDTQYF
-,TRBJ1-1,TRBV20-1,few,CSARDTKKGNTEAFF
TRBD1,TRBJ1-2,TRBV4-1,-,CASSLEVMGQGEDGYTF
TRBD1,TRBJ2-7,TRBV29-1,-,CSVGTGRTYEQYF
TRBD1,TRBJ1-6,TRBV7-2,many,CASSLGGNYNSPLHF
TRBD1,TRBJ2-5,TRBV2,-,CASSSTGGEQETQYF